Below, 10 T cell receptor beta chains from the same sample are listed, as sequenced in a study of T-cell reconstitution after alpha-beta-depleted transplantation in children. Unique molecular identifiers featured in how the TCRbeta library was prepared. TCRdb processed the PCR reads anew with MiXCR; each CDR3 protein has one entry. The sample records roughly 500,000 distinct CDR3 sequences, approximately 30% being singletons. Material: PBMCs from the stem cell graft donor, obtained from the stem cell graft. These receptors all stem from a human donor who donated a stem cell graft to a child with aplastic anemia.

A few counts support this clonotype. This rearrangement joins TRBV5-5 to TRBJ2-1; possibly TRBD1 for D (6 bases). Germline CDR1 SGHKS, CDR2 YYEKEE (reference sequence). This CDR3 has 14 residues. V gave up 3 bases and J gave up 6 bases, with 13 bases separating them. CDR3 loop: CASSSGFRGNEQFF. The CDR3 coding sequence is TGTGCCAGCAGCTCAGGTTTCAGGGGCAATGAGCAGTTCTTC.

This clonotype was detected a few times. V gene TRBV12-3 or TRBV12-4 combines with J gene TRBJ1-3; perhaps TRBD1 as D (6 bases). The CDR3 length is 15 residues. Between the trimmed V and J ends, which lost 6 bases and 0 bases, there was a span of 12 bases. CDR3 protein: CASRRQAVSGNTIYF. CDR3 nucleotides: TGTGCCAGCAGACGACAGGCCGTCTCTGGAAACACCATATATTTT.

The rearrangement links TRBV19 to TRBJ2-7; maybe TRBD2 (5 bases). Trimming stripped 6 bases from V and 0 bases from J, with 9 bases between. This CDR3 contains 13 residues. Germline CDR1 LNHDA, CDR2 SQIVND (reference sequence). The CDR3 here is CASRAASSYEQYF. DNA of the CDR3: TGTGCCAGTAGAGCGGCAAGCTCCTACGAGCAGTACTTC.

This chain links TRBV12-3 or TRBV12-4 with TRBJ2-1; D is possibly TRBD1 (6 bases). The V gene lost 6 bases and the J gene lost 9 bases, with 12 bases spanning the gap. CDR3 length: 12 residues. In DNA, the CDR3 is TGTGCCAGCAGGGGGACATCTGGTGAGCAGTTCTTC. Protein product: CASRGTSGEQFF.

The sample holds a few counts of this clonotype. In DNA, the CDR3 is TGTGCCTGGAGTGTGGAGAGCAATCAGCCCCAGCATTTT. It specifies CAWSVESNQPQHF. J is TRBJ1-5 and V is TRBV30, with D unclear. Germline V CDR1 and CDR2: GTSNPN, SVGIG (reference sequence). The CDR3 runs 13 residues. V was clipped by 0 bases and J by 1 base, with 4 bases between them.

This clonotype was recorded a few times. V and J are TRBV29-1 and TRBJ1-2; perhaps TRBD1 as D (5 bases). The CDR3 length is 13 residues. V was cut by 3 bases and J by 4 bases, with 12 bases left in between. Germline assignment: CDR1 SQVTM and CDR2 ANQGSEA. As DNA, the CDR3 is TGCAGCGTTGATAGCACAGGCCTCTATGGCTACACCTTC. Amino acid sequence: CSVDSTGLYGYTF.

This chain joins TRBV2 and TRBJ1-5; no firm D call. Trimming shortened V by 3 bases and J by 6 bases, and 9 bases separated the two germline ends. This CDR3 is 13 amino acids long. Germline CDR1 reads SNHLY; CDR2 reads FYNNEI. CDR3 loop: CASSDDVIQPQHF. DNA of the CDR3: TGTGCCAGCAGTGACGATGTTATTCAGCCCCAGCATTTT.

The chain is built from TRBV7-8 and TRBJ2-7; 8 bases match TRBD2. Germline V gene sequence: CDR1 SGHVS, CDR2 FQNEAQ. The V segment lost 5 bases and the J segment 2 bases; nucleotides outside the gene matches: 8. The CDR3 loop spans 15 amino acids. This CDR3 reads CASSGGLAATYEQYV. CDR3 sequence (DNA): TGTGCCAGCAGCGGAGGACTAGCTGCCACCTACGAGCAGTACGTC.

This sequence joins TRBV18 and TRBJ1-5, with D tentatively TRBD1 (5 bases). Trimming removed 0 bases at V and 3 bases at J, with 12 bases between. There are 16 residues in the CDR3. Germline V gives CDR1 KGHSH, CDR2 LQKENI. CDR3 in DNA: TGTGCCAGCTCACCACCGGGACGGACGCCCAATCAGCCCCAGCATTTT. Translating gives CASSPPGRTPNQPQHF.

Only a few counts were recorded for this clonotype. The J gene is TRBJ2-2, the V gene TRBV3-1; D is unclear. Germline lookup yields CDR1 LGHDT and CDR2 YNNKEL (reference sequence). This CDR3 is built from 12 residues. The ends were cut back, 1 base at V and 6 bases at J, with 3 bases in the middle. This CDR3 is CASSQAAGELFF. DNA of the CDR3: TGTGCCAGCAGCCAAGCAGCCGGGGAGCTGTTTTTT.